The next 19 T cell receptor beta chains were all read from a single sample in a study of preoperative IRX-2 immunotherapy in early breast cancer. Treatment here: preoperative locoregional IRX-2 cytokine immunotherapy. The table came from immunoSEQ multiplex PCR; TCRdb's copy has only in-frame clones and leaves some out. The data contain around 25,000 clones, about four fifths of them singletons. The material was lymph node tissue, obtained before IRX-2 immunotherapy. The source is a human donor with breast cancer.

This chain connects TRBV19 to TRBJ1-1; 10 bases map to TRBD1. The CDR3 length is 14 residues. Germline values: CDR1 LNHDA, CDR2 SQIVND (reference sequence). After removal of 4 bases from V and 5 bases from J, the junction contained 4 bases not matched to a gene. In nucleotides, the CDR3 is TGTGCCAGTAGTAGACAGGGGGCTAGTACTGAAGCTTTCTTT. Protein sequence: CASSRQGASTEAFF.

V and J are TRBV23-1 and TRBJ1-2, with 7 bases that match TRBD1. TRBV23-1 is designated an ORF whose function remains uncertain. Trimming at V came to 6 bases and at J to 4 bases, leaving 5 bases not matched to a gene. This CDR3 spans 13 amino acids. This CDR3 reads CASSWRDSYGYTF. CDR3 DNA: TGCGCCAGCAGCTGGCGGGACAGCTATGGCTACACCTTC.

The chain uses TRBV28 and TRBJ1-2; 7 bases are shared with TRBD1. The germline CDR1 and CDR2 sequences are MDHEN and SYDVKM. This CDR3 is 13 amino acids long. The junction had 1 base not matched to a gene; V was cut back by 2 bases and J by 4 bases. CDR3 region: CASSLRGLYGYTF. In DNA form, the CDR3 reads TGTGCCAGCAGTTTAAGGGGGCTCTATGGCTACACCTTC.

The chain joins TRBV15 to TRBJ1-5; D might be TRBD1 (5 bases). The CDR3 has 15 residues. The V and J ends lost 1 base and 8 bases respectively, with 15 bases between them. Per germline, CDR1 LNHNV and CDR2 YYDKDF (reference sequence). The CDR3 loop reads CATSRARGVGEPQHF. The CDR3 DNA follows: TGTGCCACCAGCAGAGCTAGGGGTGTCGGTGAGCCCCAGCATTTT.

V gene TRBV5-1 combines with J gene TRBJ2-7; D may match TRBD1 or TRBD2 (5 bases each). Trimming removed 3 bases from V and 4 bases from J, with 23 bases in between. The CDR3 sequence is 17 residues long. Germline V gene lookup returns CDR1 SGHRS and CDR2 YFSETQ. Here the CDR3 DNA reads TGCGCCAGCAGCTCGGGAAGGGGTCCCGGGGATAATTACGAGCAGTACTTC. Translated, it gives CASSSGRGPGDNYEQYF.

V and J are TRBV5-1 and TRBJ1-1; 7 nucleotides line up with TRBD1. This CDR3 contains 15 residues. Germline CDR1 and CDR2: SGHRS and YFSETQ. With V trimmed by 2 bases and J by 4 bases, 8 bases remained unmatched. As DNA, the CDR3 is TGCGCCAGCAGCTTTCGACAGGGTGTCGGCACTGAAGCTTTCTTT. Protein: CASSFRQGVGTEAFF.

In this sample, this clone turned up a few times. The CDR3 loop reads CASRTGTGTSPLHF. CDR3 bases: TGTGCCAGCAGGACCGGGACAGGAACCTCACCCCTCCACTTT. This chain joins TRBV6-8 and TRBJ1-6, with 8 bases matching TRBD1. The trim removed 6 bases at V and 10 bases at J, leaving 8 bases unmatched. In germline, CDR1 is MNHGY, CDR2 SAAAGT. CDR3 length: 14 amino acids.

The genes are TRBV5-1 and TRBJ2-5; the D call may be TRBD1 or TRBD2 (5 bases each). Germline CDR1 is SGHRS and CDR2 is YFSETQ. Trimming shortened V by 0 bases and J by 3 bases, and 12 bases separated the two germline ends. The CDR3 is made up of 15 amino acids. As DNA, the CDR3 is TGCGCCAGCAGCTTGGAGCCCGGGGCGAAAGAGACCCAGTACTTC. As protein: CASSLEPGAKETQYF. Filled out from reference TRBV5-1 and TRBJ2-5, the complete variable domain reads KAGVTQTPRYLIKTRGQQVTLSCSPISGHRSVSWYQQTPGQGLQFLFEYFSETQRNKGNFPGRFSGRQFSNSRSEMNVSTLELGDSALYLCASSLEPGAKETQYFGPGTRLLVL.

This chain joins TRBV6-8 and TRBJ2-5; 9 positions match TRBD2. In germline, CDR1 is MNHGY, CDR2 SAAAGT. The CDR3 has 16 amino acids. V gave up 6 bases and J gave up 5 bases; unmatched junction bases: 13. CDR3 sequence reads: CASSPLGAGGHETQYF. The CDR3 region has the DNA TGTGCCAGCAGCCCTTTAGGGGCGGGGGGGCATGAGACCCAGTACTTC.

This chain links TRBV7-1 with TRBJ2-3; 8 positions match TRBD2. TRBV7-1 counts as an open reading frame of uncertain function. CDR3 length equals 13 residues. V lost 3 bases and J lost 6; bases outside the gene matches: 2. CDR3 residues: CASSSSGIDTQYF. Here the CDR3 DNA reads TGTGCCAGCAGCTCTAGCGGGATCGATACGCAGTATTTT.

This clone was seen a few times. The chain employs TRBV11-3 and TRBJ1-5; the D gene is possibly TRBD1 (6 bases). The CDR3 has 17 amino acids. Per germline, CDR1 SGHNT and CDR2 YENEEA. Trimming cost V 5 bases and J 0 bases, with 17 bases left between them. This CDR3 reads CASSPKLDSISNQPQHF. For the CDR3, the DNA is TGTGCCAGCAGCCCCAAGTTGGACAGCATTAGCAATCAGCCCCAGCATTTT.

The genes are TRBV11-3 and TRBJ2-2, with TRBD1 as a possible D gene (6 bases). Trimming removed 5 bases at V and 0 bases at J, with 10 bases between. The CDR3 has 15 amino acids. Germline CDR1 SGHNT, CDR2 YENEEA. The CDR3 loop is CASSTGQTNTGELFF. CDR3 DNA sequence: TGTGCCAGCAGCACCGGACAGACGAACACCGGGGAGCTGTTTTTT. The full variable domain, rest sourced from reference TRBV11-3 and TRBJ2-2, is EAGVVQSPRYKIIEKKQPVAFWCNPISGHNTLYWYLQNLGQGPELLIRYENEEAVDDSQLPKDRFSAERLKGVDSTLKIQPAELGDSAVYLCASSTGQTNTGELFFGEGSRLTVL.

The chain is built from TRBV10-1 and TRBJ2-5; D remains ambiguous. Trimming left V 0 bases short and J 4 bases short, with 12 bases between. Germline loops: CDR1 WNHNN, CDR2 SYGVQD (reference sequence). The CDR3 sequence is 15 residues long. CDR3 coding DNA: TGCGCCAGCAGTGAGTCGAGGTCCCCCCGAGAGACCCAGTACTTC. This sequence encodes CASSESRSPRETQYF.

CDR3 residues: CASRLRFQGASHSPLHF. CDR3 sequence (DNA): TGTGCCAGCAGACTACGATTTCAGGGGGCGAGCCATTCACCCCTCCACTTT. The J gene is TRBJ1-6, the V gene TRBV6-8, with TRBD1 identical over 8 bases. CDR1 and CDR2 (germline): MNHGY, SAAAGT. The V and J ends lost 6 bases and 8 bases, in that order; junction bases with no gene match: 15. The CDR3 is 17 amino acids.

This clone was picked up a small number of times. The chain has TRBV11-3 and TRBJ2-7, with D perhaps assigned TRBD1 or TRBD2 (7 bases each). Between the trimmed V and J ends, which lost 4 bases and 2 bases, there was a span of 12 bases. Per the germline V gene, CDR1 is SGHNT and CDR2 is YENEEA. CDR3 length equals 14 residues. In DNA form, the CDR3 reads TGTGCCAGCAGCTCCCAGGGGGGGGCCTACGAGCAGTACTTC. Its protein product is CASSSQGGAYEQYF. Combining the CDR3 with reference TRBV11-3 and TRBJ2-7 gives the whole variable domain EAGVVQSPRYKIIEKKQPVAFWCNPISGHNTLYWYLQNLGQGPELLIRYENEEAVDDSQLPKDRFSAERLKGVDSTLKIQPAELGDSAVYLCASSSQGGAYEQYFGPGTRLTVT.

V usage is TRBV19 and J usage is TRBJ1-6, with D perhaps TRBD1 (5 bases). This CDR3 has 15 residues. Per germline, CDR1 LNHDA and CDR2 SQIVND (reference sequence). Trimming cost V 6 bases and J 6 bases, with 15 bases left between them. CDR3 loop: CASRIPGGPNSPLHF. Written as DNA, the CDR3 is TGTGCCAGTAGGATCCCCGGGGGACCTAATTCACCCCTCCACTTT.

The J gene is TRBJ2-2, the V gene TRBV29-1; unclear D gene. The CDR3 loop spans 14 amino acids. V was pared by 3 bases and J by 0 bases, with 8 bases between. Per germline, CDR1 SQVTM and CDR2 ANQGSEA. The CDR3 region has the DNA TGCAGCGTTGAGCGCGACACGAACACCGGGGAGCTGTTTTTT. Translating gives CSVERDTNTGELFF.

A word on this clone: A read error may account for a junction end that differs from germline. This chain links TRBV6-8 with TRBJ1-4, with a tentative D call TRBD1 (5 bases). The CDR3 spans 16 residues. Germline values: CDR1 MNHGY, CDR2 SAAAGT. The CDR3 is CASSYWTPGRNEKLFF. Here the CDR3 DNA reads TGTGCCAGCAGCTACTGGACTCCAGGGAGAAATGAAAAACTGTTTTTT.

This rearrangement joins TRBV11-3 to TRBJ1-3; D unclear. Germline V gene lookup returns CDR1 SGHNT and CDR2 YENEEA. The germline V and J ends were trimmed by 3 bases and 0 bases, with 15 bases remaining between them. The CDR3 is 17 amino acids. CDR3 sequence: CASSFRTSRTSGNTIYF. CDR3 in DNA: TGTGCCAGCAGCTTCAGGACCTCCCGTACCTCTGGAAACACCATATATTTT. Supplemented by reference TRBV11-3 and TRBJ1-3, the full variable domain reads EAGVVQSPRYKIIEKKQPVAFWCNPISGHNTLYWYLQNLGQGPELLIRYENEEAVDDSQLPKDRFSAERLKGVDSTLKIQPAELGDSAVYLCASSFRTSRTSGNTIYFGEGSWLTVV.